This T cell receptor beta chain was found in a study of blood T cell repertoires in COVID-19. Across the whole study: Material from acute and convalescent COVID-19 was sourced from the United States, Italy and Spain.

The repertoire was sequenced with immunoSEQ multiplex PCR; TCRdb's copy has only in-frame clones and lacks some. Here the sample spans under 250,000 clones, about 76% being singletons. Concerning this clone: Sequence at one end of the junction differs from germline and may be a read error.

Material for sequencing was PBMCs or T cells enriched from blood (not recorded which). This sequence was found in a woman aged 50 to 65 with acute COVID-19.

The CDR3 sequence is CASSEGRPTEF. CDR3 bases: TGTGCCAGCAGTGAAGGGAGACCAACTGAGTTT. The rearrangement links TRBV6-1 to TRBJ1-1; no clear D gene. Germline assignment: CDR1 MNHNS and CDR2 SASEGT. The CDR3 length is 11 residues.